This passage covers 26 T cell receptor beta chains from one sample sequenced in a study of T cell responses to AZD1222 COVID-19 vaccine. Repertoires were generated with immunoSEQ multiplex PCR, while TCRdb's copy carries only in-frame clones and drops some. In the table there are 95,000 to 150,000 clones, 90% of which are singletons. Sequences were derived from peripheral blood, sampled 28 days after the second dose of the MenACWY control vaccine. The receptor set was obtained from an adult who received the MenACWY meningococcal vaccine as a control.

CDR3 sequence (DNA): TGTGCCAGCAGCCAAGATTTGAGGACATCGAATTCACCCCTCCACTTT. This gives the protein CASSQDLRTSNSPLHF. The V gene is TRBV4-2, the J gene TRBJ1-6; maybe TRBD1 (5 bases). CDR1 and CDR2 from the germline V gene are LGHNA and YNFKEQ. V was cut by 0 bases and J by 7 bases, with 13 bases left in between. The length of the CDR3 is 16 residues.

The chain employs TRBV5-4 and TRBJ1-2; D is perhaps TRBD1 (6 bases). The CDR3 runs to 15 residues. Germline-derived CDR1 and CDR2 are SGHNT and YYREEE (reference sequence). Deletions cut 4 bases from V and 6 bases from J, with 19 bases between. DNA for the CDR3: TGTGCCAGCAGCCTGCGGGCGGGGGCATGGGATGGCTACACCTTC. It encodes CASSLRAGAWDGYTF.

The chain combines TRBV6-2 or TRBV6-3 with TRBJ1-5, with TRBD1 matching over 7 bases. After removal of 6 bases from V and 7 bases from J, the junction contained 15 bases not matched to a gene. CDR3 length equals 16 residues. The V gene's germline CDR1 is MNHEY and CDR2 SVGEGT. For the CDR3, the DNA is TGTGCCAGCAGCCCTCTGACAGGGATCGTTGGGCAGCCCCAGCATTTT. It encodes CASSPLTGIVGQPQHF.

The chain combines TRBV27 with TRBJ2-3; unclear D gene. Trimming shortened V by 3 bases and J by 0 bases, and 10 bases separated the two germline ends. The CDR3 contains 15 residues. Germline CDR1 MNHEY, CDR2 SMNVEV (reference sequence). This CDR3 is CASSLARPSTDTQYF. Written as DNA, the CDR3 is TGTGCCAGCAGTTTGGCTAGACCTAGCACAGATACGCAGTATTTT.

CDR3 DNA: TGCGCCAGCAGCTTGGTTCCAGGAAGCTATGGCTACACCTTC. Its protein product is CASSLVPGSYGYTF. J is TRBJ1-2 and V is TRBV5-1; D remains unclear. The V and J ends lost 0 bases and 4 bases respectively, with 10 bases between them. CDR1 is SGHRS and CDR2 is YFSETQ in the germline V gene. The CDR3 is 14 amino acids.

The rearrangement joins TRBV6-2 or TRBV6-3 to TRBJ2-5; a weak D match, TRBD2 (6 bases). This CDR3 contains 16 residues. The V and J ends lost 3 bases and 0 bases respectively, with 14 bases between them. CDR1 and CDR2 from the germline V gene are MNHEY and SVGEGT. The CDR3 nucleotides are TGTGCCAGCAGTTATGAGGCGGGGTCCTACCAAGAGACCCAGTACTTC. Protein sequence: CASSYEAGSYQETQYF.

The CDR3 is CASRGRGAEQYF. The DNA of the CDR3 is TGTGCCAGCAGGGGCAGGGGAGCCGAGCAGTACTTC. V is TRBV7-3 and J is TRBJ2-7; tentatively, D is TRBD1 (6 bases). The CDR3 runs 12 residues. Looked up from germline, CDR1 is SGHTA and CDR2 is FQGTGA. V was cut by 6 bases and J by 6 bases, with 12 bases left in between.

This chain joins TRBV11-2 and TRBJ1-6, with D unresolved. CDR1 and CDR2 (germline): SGHAT, FQNNGV. CDR3 length equals 12 residues. Trimming took 2 bases from V and 4 from J, leaving 0 bases between them. For the CDR3, the DNA is TGTGCCAGCAGCTTATATAATTCACCCCTCCACTTT. Amino acids: CASSLYNSPLHF.

CDR3 protein: CASSLEGQWNTEAFF. CDR3 coding DNA: TGTGCCAGCAGCTTAGAGGGACAGTGGAACACTGAAGCTTTCTTT. The V call is TRBV7-6, the J call TRBJ1-1; 7 nucleotides line up with TRBD1. After removal of 1 base from V and 1 base from J, the junction contained 3 bases not matched to a gene. Per the germline V gene, CDR1 is SGHVS and CDR2 is FNYEAQ. This CDR3 has 15 amino acids.

The chain recombines TRBV27 with TRBJ2-1; 10 bases are a match to TRBD2. This CDR3 comprises 16 residues. Germline CDR1 reads MNHEY; CDR2 reads SMNVEV (reference sequence). Trimming at V came to 5 bases and at J to 6 bases, leaving 10 bases not matched to a gene. The CDR3 nucleotides read TGTGCCAGCAGTCCCACAGCGGGGGGGAAAGTCAATGAGCAGTTCTTC. Encoded protein: CASSPTAGGKVNEQFF.

The chain employs TRBV24-1 and TRBJ2-7, with D possibly matching TRBD1 (6 bases). The germline V and J ends were trimmed by 4 bases and 7 bases, with 16 bases remaining between them. Germline V CDR1 and CDR2: KGHDR, SFDVKD. This CDR3 region has 14 residues. Here the CDR3 DNA reads TGTGCCACCAGTGAACTTGGGACATTGGATGAGCAGTACGTC. This encodes CATSELGTLDEQYV.

The chain recombines TRBV5-1 with TRBJ2-7, with 7 positions matching TRBD2. V trimming: 0 bases; J trimming: 7 bases; junction bases outside the gene matches: 7. The CDR3 is made up of 14 amino acids. The V gene's germline CDR1 is SGHRS and CDR2 YFSETQ. CDR3 loop: CASSLVPSAGEQYF. The DNA for the CDR3 is TGCGCCAGCAGCTTGGTACCTTCAGCGGGGGAGCAGTACTTC.

V and J are TRBV27 and TRBJ2-6; D gene uncertain. This CDR3 is 13 amino acids long. Germline CDR1 reads MNHEY; CDR2 reads SMNVEV (reference sequence). V lost 4 bases to trimming and J lost 0 bases, with 1 base between them. In DNA form, the CDR3 reads TGTGCCAGCAGTTCCTCTGGGGCCAACGTCCTGACTTTC. Translation gives CASSSSGANVLTF. Combining the CDR3 with reference TRBV27 and TRBJ2-6 gives the whole variable domain EAQVTQNPRYLITVTGKKLTVTCSQNMNHEYMSWYRQDPGLGLRQIYYSMNVEVTDKGDVPEGYKVSRKEKRNFPLILESPSPNQTSLYFCASSSSGANVLTFGAGSRLTVL.

Here the CDR3 DNA reads TGTGCCAGCAATCTTCGGACAGGCACCTACGAGCAGTACGTC. This codes for CASNLRTGTYEQYV. The chain carries TRBV6-5 and TRBJ2-7; the match to TRBD1 covers 7 bases. The V gene's germline CDR1 is MNHEY and CDR2 SVGAGI. Losses at the gene ends were 7 bases for V and 2 bases for J; bases not matched to a gene: 8. This CDR3 has 14 residues.

The chain joins TRBV19 to TRBJ1-2, with D hard to call. The CDR3 runs to 11 residues. Germline V lookup: CDR1 LNHDA, CDR2 SQIVND (reference sequence). V was shortened by 5 bases and J by 2 bases, with 3 bases between the two germline ends. CDR3 in amino acids: CASSENYGYTF. In nucleotides, the CDR3 is TGTGCCAGTAGTGAGAACTATGGCTACACCTTC.

This clone was seen only a few times. The chain combines TRBV28 with TRBJ1-2; D is ambiguous. The CDR3 totals 13 residues. The germline V gene has CDR1 MDHEN and CDR2 SYDVKM. With 5 bases removed from V and 7 bases from J, the gap between germline ends came to 14 bases. CDR3 in amino acids: CASSPPTQVGYTF. CDR3 coding DNA: TGTGCCAGCAGTCCACCAACCCAGGTTGGCTACACCTTC.

This sequence joins TRBV11-2 and TRBJ2-1; D call uncertain. The ends were cut back, 5 bases at V and 10 bases at J, with 15 bases in the middle. Per the germline V gene, CDR1 is SGHAT and CDR2 is FQNNGV. The CDR3 extends over 13 amino acids. The CDR3 sequence is CASSECRDCEQFF. CDR3 coding DNA: TGTGCCAGCAGCGAGTGTAGAGATTGCGAGCAGTTCTTC.

The DNA for the CDR3 is TGTGCCAGCAGCTTAAAGTCCGGGGGCACTGAAGCTTTCTTT. It specifies CASSLKSGGTEAFF. The chain couples TRBV5-5 to TRBJ1-1, with D possibly being TRBD1 (5 bases). The CDR3 length is 14 residues. V dropped 2 bases and J dropped 4 bases, with 12 bases sitting between them. Germline CDR1 reads SGHKS; CDR2 reads YYEKEE (reference sequence).

The rearrangement uses TRBV6-1 and TRBJ2-7, with D uncertain. CDR1 and CDR2 (germline): MNHNS, SASEGT. V was cut by 5 bases and J by 2 bases, with 16 bases left in between. The CDR3 has 15 amino acids. CDR3 loop: CASSSLDTHPYEQYV. CDR3 nucleotide sequence: TGTGCCAGCAGTTCCCTTGACACGCACCCCTACGAGCAGTACGTC.

This clone was counted a single time. V usage is TRBV9 and J usage is TRBJ2-3; D possibly corresponds to TRBD2 (6 bases). Germline CDR1 reads SGDLS; CDR2 reads YYNGEE. The CDR3 runs 15 residues. Trimming took 4 bases from V and 6 from J, leaving 18 bases between them. The CDR3 is CASSPALARGDTQYF. CDR3 bases: TGTGCCAGCAGCCCGGCACTAGCTCGTGGGGATACGCAGTATTTT.

The chain uses TRBV7-9 and TRBJ1-4; weak D call: TRBD1 (5 bases). Between the trimmed V and J ends, which lost 11 bases and 3 bases, there was a span of 16 bases. The CDR3 runs 14 residues. Germline V gene lookup returns CDR1 SEHNR and CDR2 FQNEAQ (reference sequence). This CDR3 reads CASQGALPNEKLFF. CDR3 DNA: TGTGCCTCGCAGGGAGCTTTACCTAATGAAAAACTGTTTTTT.

The CDR3 DNA reads TGTGCCAGCTCCCCCACGGGGTCCTATAATTCACCCCTCCACTTT. Protein product: CASSPTGSYNSPLHF. J is TRBJ1-6 and V is TRBV18; no firm D call. CDR3 length: 15 residues. V was shortened by 6 bases and J by 1 base, with 10 bases between the two germline ends. CDR1 and CDR2 (germline): KGHSH, LQKENI.

The chain is built from TRBV6-1 and TRBJ2-7, with 7 bases fitting TRBD1. Losses at the gene ends were 3 bases for V and 2 bases for J; bases not matched to a gene: 7. Germline-derived CDR1 and CDR2 are MNHNS and SASEGT. The CDR3 runs 15 residues. CDR3 protein: CASSDRQGGPYEQYV. The CDR3 coding sequence is TGTGCCAGCAGTGACAGACAGGGCGGCCCCTACGAGCAGTACGTC.

This clone came up once. The gene calls are TRBV7-9 and TRBJ2-7; 10 bases fit TRBD2. From germline, CDR1 is SEHNR and CDR2 FQNEAQ (reference sequence). V dropped 4 bases and J dropped 4; count of bases not matched to a gene: 1. The CDR3 length is 13 residues. In DNA form, the CDR3 reads TGTGCCAGCAGCTCTAGCGGGGGTTACGAGCAGTACGTC. This sequence encodes CASSSSGGYEQYV.

In DNA, the CDR3 is TGTGCCAGCAGTTTCCGGGGGAGTTACGAGCAGTACTTC. This gives the protein CASSFRGSYEQYF. The V call is TRBV28, the J call TRBJ2-7, with D possibly TRBD2 on 6 matching bases. Germline CDR1 is MDHEN and CDR2 is SYDVKM. The CDR3 length is 13 residues. V lost 3 bases and J 4 bases, leaving 10 bases between the germline ends.

The CDR3 DNA follows: TGCGCCAGCATTACAGGGCGGGCTCAAGAGACCCAGTACTTC. Protein: CASITGRAQETQYF. The V call is TRBV5-1, the J call TRBJ2-5, with D tentatively TRBD1 (6 bases). This CDR3 comprises 14 residues. Between the trimmed V and J ends, which lost 6 bases and 2 bases, there was a span of 14 bases. Per germline, CDR1 SGHRS and CDR2 YFSETQ. Filled out from reference TRBV5-1 and TRBJ2-5, the complete variable domain reads KAGVTQTPRYLIKTRGQQVTLSCSPISGHRSVSWYQQTPGQGLQFLFEYFSETQRNKGNFPGRFSGRQFSNSRSEMNVSTLELGDSALYLCASITGRAQETQYFGPGTRLLVL.